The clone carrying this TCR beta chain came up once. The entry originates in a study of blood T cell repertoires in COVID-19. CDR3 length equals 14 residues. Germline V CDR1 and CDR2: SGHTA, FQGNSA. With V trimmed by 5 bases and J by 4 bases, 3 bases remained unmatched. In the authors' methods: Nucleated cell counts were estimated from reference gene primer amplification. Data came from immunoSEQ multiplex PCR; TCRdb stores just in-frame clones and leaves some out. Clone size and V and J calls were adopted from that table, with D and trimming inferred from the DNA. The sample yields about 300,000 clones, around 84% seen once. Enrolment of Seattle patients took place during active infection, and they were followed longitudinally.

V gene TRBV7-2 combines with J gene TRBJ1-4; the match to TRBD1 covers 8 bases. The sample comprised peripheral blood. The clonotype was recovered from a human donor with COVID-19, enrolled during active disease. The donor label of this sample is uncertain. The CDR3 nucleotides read TGTGCCAGCAGCGCGGACAGGGATAATGAAAAACTGTTTTTT. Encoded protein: CASSADRDNEKLFF.